This note documents a single T cell receptor beta chain sequence. Its target is unknown. The data stem from a study of CD4 T cells in relation to SARS-CoV-2 and coronaviruses. General study findings and limits: Samples before the pandemic and after infection were not matched within any donor.

The unexposed donors gave CD4+ T cells in 2011-2018, prior to COVID-19. The cells were cultured for under 13 days before CD4+ T cells were isolated. TCRdb's table, derived via immunoSEQ multiplex PCR, lists solely in-frame clones and lacks some. The data hold around 25,000 clones, with around four fifths observed a single time. The TCR comes from a human donor in good health. Sequenced input: CD4+ T cells from PBMCs, cultured in vitro.

The CDR3, as DNA: TGTGCCAGTAGTATGTTTCGCGGGACAGGTAATGAAAAACTGTTTTTT. Protein sequence: CASSMFRGTGNEKLFF. The chain has TRBV19 and TRBJ1-4, with 8 nucleotides matching TRBD1. This CDR3 contains 16 residues. The V gene's germline CDR1 is LNHDA and CDR2 SQIVND (reference sequence). With 3 bases clipped from V and 4 bases from J, the junction kept 7 bases outside the gene matches.